This T cell receptor beta chain was captured in a study of T cells after yellow fever vaccination. Study as a whole: The fractions with low cell numbers were processed using SMART-Seq v4 Ultra Low Input. Study conclusions and caveats: Highly abundant clonotypes carried over from the bulk population could end up in FACS-sorted repertoires as contaminants. Just a small share of clonotypes turned up in the CD4 compartment as well as the CD8 compartment.

As concerns this clonotype: Antigen unknown.

The V gene's germline CDR1 is KGHSH and CDR2 LQKENI. The V end was cut by 1 base, the J end by 4 bases, with 10 bases between. The CDR3 has 14 residues. TCRdb reanalysed the 5' RACE reads using MiXCR and keeps one entry per CDR3 protein. The data contain around 530,000 distinct CDR3 sequences, about a sixth of them singletons. The V and J genes are TRBV18 and TRBJ1-1; D is unresolved. The receptor was derived from a man aged 18 to 29 who received the YFV17D yellow fever vaccine. The sample in question was PBMCs, obtained around 5 days after the first yellow fever vaccination. The CDR3 DNA follows: TGTGCCAGCTCACCACAAACGGGAGTCACTGAAGCTTTCTTT. It translates to CASSPQTGVTEAFF.